Listed below are T cell receptor beta chains from one sample, sequenced in a study of blood T cell repertoires in COVID-19. Clones were read by immunoSEQ multiplex PCR, and TCRdb kept only the in-frame ones, dropping some. The data contain 210,000 or so clones, more than 75% of them singletons. Sequencing was carried out using PBMCs or T cells enriched from blood (not recorded which). These receptors all come from a woman aged 40 to 50 with acute COVID-19. Each CDR3 is given with its conserved first and last residue. D genes are given only for firm matches. Not all rows give a size; the values are once, few, many and, for expanded clones, a class.

V gene	D gene	J gene	clone size	CDR3 DNA	CDR3 protein
TRBV4-3	TRBD2	TRBJ2-3	.	TGCGCCAGCAGCCAAGGACGGACTAGCGGGAGGGGCGATACGCAGTATTTT	CASSQGRTSGRGDTQYF
TRBV10-1	TRBD1	TRBJ2-2	.	TGCGCCAGCAGTCGGGGACAGGGAGACACCGGGGAGCTGTTTTTT	CASSRGQGDTGELFF
TRBV24-1	.	TRBJ2-1	few	TGTGCCACCAGTGGTCCGACAGCTTGGCAGTTCTTC	CATSGPTAWQFF
TRBV9	.	TRBJ1-2	once	TGTGCCAGCAGCGGGCCCTGGCAGGGGAGCGGCTACACCTTC	CASSGPWQGSGYTF
TRBV7-9	.	TRBJ2-1	.	TGTGCCAGCAGCTTACCTGGAACTAGTCAGAGTGAGCAGTTCTTC	CASSLPGTSQSEQFF
TRBV12-5	.	TRBJ1-5	.	TGTGCTAGTGGACACAGGGTAGTGGATCAGCCCCAGCATTTT	CASGHRVVDQPQHF
TRBV25-1	TRBD2	TRBJ2-3	once	TGTGCCAGCAGTGAACTTCTAGCGGGAGTCGGGGTCGCAGATACGCAGTATTTT	CASSELLAGVGVADTQYF
TRBV4-1	.	TRBJ2-7	once	TGCGCCAGCAGCCAATTAGCAGGAGGATACGAGCAGTACTTC	CASSQLAGGYEQYF
TRBV4-3	TRBD2	TRBJ2-3	.	TGCGCCAGCAGCCAACTAGCGGGAGGGAGCACAGATACGCAGTATTTT	CASSQLAGGSTDTQYF
TRBV5-1	TRBD1	TRBJ2-1	.	TGCGCCAGCAGCTTGGTACAGGGGGCGTACAATGAGCAGTTCTTC	CASSLVQGAYNEQFF
TRBV3-1/TRBV3-2	.	TRBJ1-2	.	TGTGCCAGCAGCCAAGGTGGCCGAGGGGGCTATGGCTACACCTTC	CASSQGGRGGYGYTF
TRBV7-9	TRBD1	TRBJ1-5	few	TGTGCCAGCAGCTTAGGACAGGGGGCTATTCAGCCCCAGCATTTT	CASSLGQGAIQPQHF
TRBV19	TRBD2	TRBJ2-2	.	TGTGCCGTGGGACTAGCGGGGGGTATTCGGTTGCACACCGGGGAGCTGTTTTTT	CAVGLAGGIRLHTGELFF
TRBV6-5	.	TRBJ1-2	.	TGTGCCAGCGGCTCGGGCGGGCAAGTTAACTATGGCTACACCTTC	CASGSGGQVNYGYTF
TRBV4-1	TRBD2	TRBJ2-1	.	TGCGCCAGCAGCCAAGAAACTAGCGGATCCTACAATGAGCAGTTCTTC	CASSQETSGSYNEQFF
TRBV9	TRBD2	TRBJ2-2	.	TGTGCCAGCAGCGTAGATATAGGACTAGCGGGAGCCGGGGAGCTGTTTTTT	CASSVDIGLAGAGELFF
TRBV5-6	.	TRBJ1-1	.	TGTGCCAGCAGCACTCACAACACTGAAGCTTTCTTT	CASSTHNTEAFF
TRBV27	.	TRBJ1-2	.	TGTGCCAGCAGTTCGACAGCTAACTATGGCTACACCTTC	CASSSTANYGYTF
TRBV5-1	TRBD2	TRBJ2-7	.	TGCGCCAGCAGCTCCGGGGGGGGCGACTACGAGCAGTACTTC	CASSSGGGDYEQYF
TRBV5-1	.	TRBJ2-3	.	TGCGCCAGCAGCTTGTCCCCCAGCGGAGGCACAGATACGCAGTATTTT	CASSLSPSGGTDTQYF
TRBV28	TRBD1	TRBJ1-3	.	TGTGCCAGCAGTCCACCGGACAGGACCTCTGGAAACACCATATATTTT	CASSPPDRTSGNTIYF
TRBV9	TRBD1	TRBJ1-2	.	TGTGCCAGCAGCTCAGGGGGCAGGAGTACTTTTAACTATGGCTACACCTTC	CASSSGGRSTFNYGYTF
TRBV12-3/TRBV12-4	.	TRBJ2-7	.	TGTGCCAGCAGCCCTGGGCACGAGCAGTACTTC	CASSPGHEQYF
TRBV30	.	TRBJ1-5	.	TGTGCCTGGAGTGCAGGGGATAATCAGCCCCAGCATTTT	CAWSAGDNQPQHF
TRBV11-3	TRBD1	TRBJ2-1	.	TGTGCCAGCAGTCGGGACAGGGTGAATGAGCAGTTCTTC	CASSRDRVNEQFF
TRBV28	TRBD1	TRBJ1-5	once	TGTGCCAGCAGGAACAGGGGTAATAGCAATCAGCCCCAGCATTTT	CASRNRGNSNQPQHF
TRBV11-2	TRBD1	TRBJ1-6	.	TGTGCCAGCAGCTTAGCCCGGACAGGGGGAAGCTTTTCACCCCTCCACTTT	CASSLARTGGSFSPLHF
TRBV5-1	.	TRBJ2-2	.	TGCGCCAGCAGCTTTACAGTGACCGGGGAGCTGTTTTTT	CASSFTVTGELFF
TRBV6-5	.	TRBJ2-5	.	TGTGCCAGCACTAGGGAGGGGGGCCGGGGAGAGACCCAGTACTTC	CASTREGGRGETQYF
TRBV5-1	.	TRBJ2-1	.	TGCGCCAGCAGAGGCGGGCATGAGCAGTTCTTC	CASRGGHEQFF
TRBV10-3	.	TRBJ1-3	.	TGTGCCATCAGGGCGCAGGGAACTGGAAACACCATATATTTT	CAIRAQGTGNTIYF
TRBV6-5	TRBD1	TRBJ1-2	.	TGTGCCAGCAGTTACGGGCAGGGGGCATTTGGCTACACCTTC	CASSYGQGAFGYTF
TRBV6-6	TRBD2	TRBJ2-5	.	TGTGCCAGCAGTTACTCCGGGGGGGAGTTAACAGAGACCCAGTACTTC	CASSYSGGELTETQYF
TRBV6-5	TRBD1	TRBJ1-2	.	TGTGCCAGCAGCCCCGGCCCCAGGGGGGGCTACACCTTC	CASSPGPRGGYTF
TRBV9	TRBD2	TRBJ2-2	.	TGTGCCAGCAGCGCTCTAGCGGGAGTCTCCACCGGGGAGCTGTTTTTT	CASSALAGVSTGELFF
TRBV11-2	TRBD1	TRBJ2-7	.	TGTGCCAGCAACCCCCCCGGGACAGGGTGGCACGAGCAGTACTTC	CASNPPGTGWHEQYF
TRBV5-1	TRBD2	TRBJ2-1	.	TGCGCCAGCTCCGAACCGGGGGGGCACGGTGAGCAGTTCTTC	CASSEPGGHGEQFF
TRBV5-1	TRBD1	TRBJ1-1	once	TGCGCCAGCAGCTTACCGGGACAGGGGGCAGAGACTGAAGCTTTCTTT	CASSLPGQGAETEAFF
TRBV3-1/TRBV3-2	.	TRBJ1-2	.	TGTGCCAGCAGCCCTACGAGGGGGAGCGGAGGCTACACCTTC	CASSPTRGSGGYTF
TRBV27	TRBD1	TRBJ1-3	.	TGTGCCAGCAGGGTCGACAGGGACTCTGGAAACACCATATATTTT	CASRVDRDSGNTIYF
TRBV6-1	.	TRBJ2-5	.	TGTGCCAGCAGTGAAGCAGGGGGTTTCCAAGAGACCCAGTACTTC	CASSEAGGFQETQYF
TRBV7-6	.	TRBJ2-7	.	TGTGCCAGCAGCCCGCGGGACTCCGGGGAAGAGCAGTACTTC	CASSPRDSGEEQYF
TRBV19	TRBD1	TRBJ1-4	.	TGTGCCAGTAGCGACAGGGGGCATACTGAAAAACTGTTTTTT	CASSDRGHTEKLFF
TRBV7-9	.	TRBJ1-2	.	TGTGCCAGCAGCTTATTACCCTCTGGGGGCTACTATGGCTACACCTTC	CASSLLPSGGYYGYTF
TRBV25-1	.	TRBJ2-2	.	TGTGCCAGCAGTGGAGCGGGGAACACCGGGGAGCTGTTTTTT	CASSGAGNTGELFF
TRBV2	.	TRBJ1-6	.	TGTGCCAGCAACTCGGGGGATTCACCCCTCCACTTT	CASNSGDSPLHF
TRBV24-1	.	TRBJ2-7	.	TGTGCCACCAGTGGAGGGGGTAGCTCCTACGAGCAGTACTTC	CATSGGGSSYEQYF
TRBV5-4	TRBD1	TRBJ2-7	.	TGTGCCAGCAGCTTGGGGCAGGGGGCCTACGAGCAGTACTTC	CASSLGQGAYEQYF
TRBV5-1	.	TRBJ2-7	.	TGCGCCAGCAGCATACGACAGTTTTCGAGCTCCTACGAGCAGTACTTC	CASSIRQFSSSYEQYF